This T cell receptor beta chain was sequenced during a study of T-cell reconstitution after alpha-beta-depleted transplantation in children. Molecular barcoding with unique molecular identifiers was used for the TCRbeta library. One entry per CDR3 protein results from TCRdb running MiXCR on the PCR reads. The sample lists about 600,000 distinct CDR3 sequences, approximately 22% occurring once. This clonotype was picked up many times. Germline CDR1 SGHRS, CDR2 YFSETQ. Trimming took off 0 bases at V and 5 bases at J, with 21 bases between the two ends. The CDR3 runs 17 residues. The sequence derives from a boy less than two years old who had a stem cell transplant for acute myeloid leukemia, so the T cells may come from the graft donor. The chain carries TRBV5-1 and TRBJ2-7, with D possibly being TRBD1 (5 bases). The sequencing here drew on PBMCs, mostly from graft donor cells, taken 360 days after TCRalphabeta/CD19-depleted stem cell transplant. In DNA form, the CDR3 reads TGCGCCAGCAGCTTGGGATCCGGCAGGGCTCCACCTCACGAGCAGTACTTC. As protein: CASSLGSGRAPPHEQYF.